This passage covers 15 T cell receptor beta chains from one sample sequenced in a study of blood T cell repertoires in COVID-19 (dated by TCRdb to the early 2020s). The library was produced with the immunoSEQ multiplex PCR assay. TCRdb took this table from immuneACCESS and kept in-frame rearrangements with V and J called. Such tables lack part of the clones; where checked against another copy, unresolved V genes explain under half of the gap, and the rest is unexplained. This sample has some 310,000 clones in its table, and roughly 90% of those were observed once. Roughly 10% of the sample is held by the ten biggest clonotypes. The specimen was PBMCs or T cells enriched from blood (not recorded which). Source of these receptors: a woman aged 25 to 39 who had recovered from COVID-19.

V is TRBV10-3 and J is TRBJ2-7; D unclear. Per germline, CDR1 ENHRY and CDR2 SYGVKD. CDR3 size: 14 residues. V was cut by 9 bases and J by 2 bases, with 17 bases left in between. The CDR3 region is CAIKDDFSPYEQYF. The CDR3 DNA is TGTGCCATAAAAGACGACTTTTCCCCCTACGAGCAGTACTTC.

This sequence joins TRBV10-3 and TRBJ2-5, with a tentative D call TRBD1 (6 bases). CDR3 size: 15 residues. V was cut by 2 bases and J by 3 bases, with 13 bases left in between. Germline assignment: CDR1 ENHRY and CDR2 SYGVKD. The chain's CDR3 is CAISEMGAGEETQYF. The CDR3 coding sequence is TGTGCCATCAGTGAGATGGGTGCAGGGGAAGAGACCCAGTACTTC.

The genes are TRBV5-1 and TRBJ2-7, with 9 bases lining up with TRBD1. The CDR3 extends over 16 amino acids. V gave up 0 bases and J gave up 3 bases; unmatched junction bases: 7. Germline CDR1 and CDR2: SGHRS and YFSETQ. The chain's CDR3 is CASSLGTGEPGYEQYF. The CDR3 DNA reads as TGCGCCAGCAGCTTGGGGACAGGGGAACCAGGCTACGAGCAGTACTTC.

V usage is TRBV2 and J usage is TRBJ2-2; 10 nucleotides agree with TRBD1. Germline values: CDR1 SNHLY, CDR2 FYNNEI. V lost 4 bases to trimming and J lost 5 bases; unmatched junction nucleotides: 4. The CDR3 is made up of 15 amino acids. The CDR3 DNA reads TGTGCCAGCAGTGGACAGGGGGCACAAACCGGGGAGCTGTTTTTT. It is translated as CASSGQGAQTGELFF.

The gene calls are TRBV4-2 and TRBJ2-1; 9 nucleotides agree with TRBD1. J gave up 7 bases and V 4 bases, and 11 bases lay outside the gene matches. Germline CDR1 LGHNA, CDR2 YNFKEQ. This CDR3 region has 16 residues. The CDR3 sequence is CASSPGWDREVNEQFF. The DNA for the CDR3 is TGTGCCAGCAGCCCCGGGTGGGACAGGGAGGTGAATGAGCAGTTCTTC.

The chain couples TRBV12-5 to TRBJ2-6; possible D gene TRBD1, 5 bases. Trimming took 4 bases from V and 3 from J, leaving 22 bases between them. The CDR3 length is 19 residues. Per the germline V gene, CDR1 is LGHNT and CDR2 is FRNRAP. CDR3 region: CASGSPDPTVDFGANVLTF. DNA of the CDR3: TGTGCTAGTGGTTCGCCAGACCCGACAGTAGACTTTGGGGCCAACGTCCTGACTTTC. Drawing the rest from reference TRBV12-5 and TRBJ2-6, the complete variable domain is DARVTQTPRHKVTEMGQEVTMRCQPILGHNTVFWYRQTMMQGLELLAYFRNRAPLDDSGMPKDRFSAEMPDATLATLKIQPSEPRDSAVYFCASGSPDPTVDFGANVLTFGAGSRLTVL.

The V gene is TRBV28, the J gene TRBJ1-5; TRBD1 is a possible D gene (6 bases). This CDR3 spans 15 amino acids. Trimming took 8 bases from V and 2 from J, leaving 16 bases between them. The germline gives CDR1 MDHEN, CDR2 SYDVKM. The CDR3 loop is CASLGGAAGNQPQHF. CDR3 DNA sequence: TGTGCCAGCCTCGGGGGGGCTGCGGGCAATCAGCCCCAGCATTTT.

The chain uses TRBV7-2 and TRBJ2-5; 9 nucleotides line up with TRBD2. The trim removed 5 bases at V and 3 bases at J, leaving 16 bases unmatched. Germline V CDR1 and CDR2: SGHTA, FQGNSA. This CDR3 comprises 18 residues. The CDR3 spells CASSPGTSKGAGKETQYF. The CDR3 coding sequence is TGTGCCAGCAGCCCCGGGACTAGCAAAGGGGCGGGGAAAGAGACCCAGTACTTC.

This clone was seen a single time. The rearrangement uses TRBV28 and TRBJ1-4, with TRBD1 as a possible D gene (6 bases). The CDR3 has 16 amino acids. The V gene's germline CDR1 is MDHEN and CDR2 SYDVKM. V lost 5 bases and J 6 bases, leaving 19 bases between the germline ends. The CDR3 DNA reads as TGTGCCAGCAGTCCCAATATAGGGGACACTTATGAAAAACTGTTTTTT. It codes for CASSPNIGDTYEKLFF. Together with reference TRBV28 and TRBJ1-4, the CDR3 gives the full variable domain: DVKVTQSSRYLVKRTGEKVFLECVQDMDHENMFWYRQDPGLGLRLIYFSYDVKMKEKGDIPEGYSVSREKKERFSLILESASTNQTSMYLCASSPNIGDTYEKLFFGSGTQLSVL.

This rearrangement joins TRBV5-4 to TRBJ1-2; weak D call: TRBD1 (5 bases). V was pared by 2 bases and J by 4 bases, with 9 bases between. There are 13 residues in the CDR3. The germline gives CDR1 SGHNT, CDR2 YYREEE (reference sequence). CDR3 residues: CASSFLGGYGYTF. The CDR3 DNA sequence: TGTGCCAGCAGCTTCCTGGGGGGCTATGGCTACACCTTC.

The chain combines TRBV16 with TRBJ2-6; no clear D. The germline V and J ends were trimmed by 5 bases and 0 bases, with 17 bases remaining between them. CDR1 and CDR2 (germline): KGHSY, FQNENV. The CDR3 is 18 amino acids. The CDR3 DNA reads as TGTGCCAGCAGCGCTCGGATGGGCCCGAGCTCTGGGGCCAACGTCCTGACTTTC. Translated, it gives CASSARMGPSSGANVLTF.

The chain links TRBV5-1 to TRBJ2-7; tentative D call: TRBD1 (6 bases). V lost 4 bases and J 7 bases, leaving 18 bases between the germline ends. This CDR3 is built from 14 residues. Looked up from germline, CDR1 is SGHRS and CDR2 is YFSETQ. DNA for the CDR3: TGCGCCAGCAGCACGGACGCAGGGGCTGGGGAGCAGTACTTC. Encoded protein: CASSTDAGAGEQYF.

The rearrangement uses TRBV12-5 and TRBJ2-1; TRBD2 matches at 8 bases. CDR1 LGHNT and CDR2 FRNRAP come from the germline V gene. V was pared by 0 bases and J by 5 bases, with 3 bases of the junction left unmatched. This CDR3 is 15 amino acids long. CDR3 protein: CASGLVAGGHNEQFF. CDR3 DNA: TGTGCTAGTGGTTTGGTGGCGGGAGGTCACAATGAGCAGTTCTTC.

This clone appeared a single time. Distinct nucleotide sequences in the sample also encode this CDR3. The chain joins TRBV29-1 to TRBJ1-3, with D perhaps matching TRBD1 (6 bases). V was pared by 6 bases and J by 0 bases, with 6 bases between. Germline values: CDR1 SQVTM, CDR2 ANQGSEA. This CDR3 has 12 residues. The CDR3 DNA is TGCAGCGTCAGGGGCTCTGGAAACACCATATATTTT. Residues: CSVRGSGNTIYF.

The chain recombines TRBV9 with TRBJ1-2, with D perhaps TRBD1 (6 bases). The CDR3 has 13 amino acids. Germline V gene data show CDR1 as SGDLS and CDR2 as YYNGEE. V shed 3 bases and J shed 7 bases, with 13 bases lying between them. The CDR3 nucleotides are TGTGCCAGCAGCGGGCAGGGGACCTTTGGCTACACCTTC. Encoded protein: CASSGQGTFGYTF.